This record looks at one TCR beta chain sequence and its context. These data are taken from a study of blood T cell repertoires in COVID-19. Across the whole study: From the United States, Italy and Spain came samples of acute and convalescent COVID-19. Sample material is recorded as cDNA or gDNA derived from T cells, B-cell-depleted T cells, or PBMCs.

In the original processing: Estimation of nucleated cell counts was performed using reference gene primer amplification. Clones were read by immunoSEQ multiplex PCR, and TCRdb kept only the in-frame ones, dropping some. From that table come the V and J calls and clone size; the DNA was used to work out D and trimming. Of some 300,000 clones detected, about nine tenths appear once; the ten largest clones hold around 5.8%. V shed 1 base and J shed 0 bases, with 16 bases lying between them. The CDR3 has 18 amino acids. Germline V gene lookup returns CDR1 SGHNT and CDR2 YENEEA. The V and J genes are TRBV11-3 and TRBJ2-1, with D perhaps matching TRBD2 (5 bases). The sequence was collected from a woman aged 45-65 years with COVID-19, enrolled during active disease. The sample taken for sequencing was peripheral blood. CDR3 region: CASSLGIRRASSYNEQFF. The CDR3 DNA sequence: TGTGCCAGCAGCTTAGGCATTCGGCGGGCTAGCTCCTACAATGAGCAGTTCTTC.